The present entry profiles one TCR beta chain with its context. Its target is not known. The CDR3 contains 13 residues. The V gene end was trimmed by 6 bases and the J gene end by 3 bases; junction bases not matched to a gene: 5. Germline assignment: CDR1 GTSNPN and CDR2 SVGIG (reference sequence). This entry belongs to a study of cytomegalovirus exposure and HLA in healthy donors. Findings and limits, study-wide: For cytomegalovirus status, the classifier reportedly gave diagnoses with high specificity and sensitivity. The authors confirmed in vitro that a few CMV-associated chains were specific for CMV antigens. Most TCR sequences showed up rarely, but some public TCRs showed up in many donors.

Some clones are missing from TCRdb's copy, which holds only in-frame ones; the method was immunoSEQ multiplex PCR. The sample yields over 50,000 clones, around 96% seen once. This chain joins TRBV30 and TRBJ1-5, with 7 bases that match TRBD1. What was sequenced was PBMCs. This TCR came from a woman younger than 35 in good health and CMV-seronegative. In DNA form, the CDR3 reads TGTGCCTGTGGGACAGCTTACAATCAGCCCCAGCATTTT. It translates to CACGTAYNQPQHF.